The 15 T cell receptor beta chains listed next were all sequenced from one sample in a study of graft-versus-host responses after intestinal transplantation. The repertoire was sequenced with immunoSEQ multiplex PCR; TCRdb's copy has only in-frame clones and lacks some. Altogether about 70,000 clones are present, approximately 96% being singletons, with the ten largest covering 0.53%. Their recognized antigens are unknown. Sequenced material: unstimulated CD8+ T cells sorted from spleen or lymph node cells, taken before intestinal transplant. The receptors shown here come from a human donor who received an intestinal transplant.

This chain links TRBV7-6 with TRBJ1-1; weak D call: TRBD1 (6 bases). CDR1 is SGHVS, CDR2 FNYEAQ, per germline. Trimming pared 1 base from V and 0 bases from J, leaving 12 bases between. The CDR3 sequence is 16 residues long. CDR3 in amino acids: CASSLGPGTLNTEAFF. CDR3 sequence (DNA): TGTGCCAGCAGCTTAGGTCCCGGGACACTGAACACTGAAGCTTTCTTT.

The V and J genes are TRBV2 and TRBJ2-1; 10 nucleotides align to TRBD2. J lost 0 bases, V lost 2 bases, and 7 bases had no gene match. The length of the CDR3 is 18 residues. In germline, CDR1 is SNHLY, CDR2 FYNNEI. The CDR3 sequence: CASSELAGALSSYNEQFF. CDR3 sequence (DNA): TGTGCCAGCAGTGAACTAGCGGGAGCTCTAAGCTCCTACAATGAGCAGTTCTTC.

This chain joins TRBV28 and TRBJ2-5; 10 bases align to TRBD2. CDR1 MDHEN and CDR2 SYDVKM come from the germline V gene. The CDR3 length is 17 residues. V trimming: 4 bases; J trimming: 2 bases; junction bases outside the gene matches: 10. DNA for the CDR3: TGTGCCAGCAGTTCTATAACTAGCGGGGAACCTCAAGAGACCCAGTACTTC. Amino acids: CASSSITSGEPQETQYF.

This chain connects TRBV11-3 to TRBJ2-5; D is ambiguous. The J call may be mistaken, given a closer DNA end match to TRBJ2-7. The CDR3 has 15 amino acids. CDR1 and CDR2 (germline): SGHNT, YENEEA. CDR3 bases: TGTGCCAGCAGCTTCCCCGGACGGCGACCCTACGAGCAGTACTTC. Residues: CASSFPGRRPYEQYF.

This chain links TRBV19 with TRBJ2-7, with TRBD1 matching 9 bases. Per the germline V gene, CDR1 is LNHDA and CDR2 is SQIVND (reference sequence). The CDR3 totals 15 residues. The V and J ends lost 5 bases and 3 bases, in that order; junction bases with no gene match: 8. The CDR3 sequence: CASSALRQGVYEQYF. In DNA form, the CDR3 reads TGTGCCAGTAGTGCGTTGCGACAGGGGGTCTACGAGCAGTACTTC. Combining the CDR3 with reference TRBV19 and TRBJ2-7 gives the whole variable domain DGGITQSPKYLFRKEGQNVTLSCEQNLNHDAMYWYRQDPGQGLRLIYYSQIVNDFQKGDIAEGYSVSREKKESFPLTVTSAQKNPTAFYLCASSALRQGVYEQYFGPGTRLTVT.

CDR3 residues: CASSLVGLAGLNEQFF. The CDR3 nucleotides are TGTGCCAGCAGCTTAGTAGGACTAGCGGGACTAAATGAGCAGTTCTTC. The chain carries TRBV7-4 and TRBJ2-1; 12 bases are shared with TRBD2. Germline values: CDR1 SGHVT, CDR2 SQSDAQ. This CDR3 contains 16 residues. V lost 1 base to trimming and J lost 7 bases; unmatched junction nucleotides: 5.

V and J are TRBV14 and TRBJ1-1, with TRBD1 as a possible D gene (6 bases). Trimming pared 2 bases from V and 2 bases from J, leaving 18 bases between. CDR3 length equals 17 residues. Germline V gene sequence: CDR1 SGHDN, CDR2 FVKESK. Here the CDR3 DNA reads TGTGCCAGCAGCCAAATGATCCACGGGACACAAAACACTGAAGCTTTCTTT. Its translation: CASSQMIHGTQNTEAFF.

The chain carries TRBV6-5 and TRBJ2-1; D is undetermined. The V end was cut by 7 bases, the J end by 7 bases, with 5 bases between. The V gene's germline CDR1 is MNHEY and CDR2 SVGAGI. The CDR3 loop spans 10 amino acids. CDR3 residues: CASILNEQFF. The CDR3, as DNA: TGTGCCAGCATCCTAAATGAGCAGTTCTTC.

The chain uses TRBV6-5 and TRBJ1-5; D is unclear. Germline-derived CDR1 and CDR2 are MNHEY and SVGAGI. This CDR3 region has 15 residues. The ends were cut back, 6 bases at V and 0 bases at J, with 12 bases in the middle. The CDR3: CASSRNSHSNQPQHF. The CDR3 DNA is TGTGCCAGCAGCCGAAACAGCCATAGCAATCAGCCCCAGCATTTT.

The chain recombines TRBV7-7 with TRBJ2-5, with 9 bases matching TRBD2. The junction had 7 bases not matched to a gene; V was cut back by 5 bases and J by 3 bases. CDR1 and CDR2 (germline): SSHAT, FNYEAQ (reference sequence). This CDR3 spans 15 amino acids. CDR3 region: CASSDAGGLEETQYF. The CDR3 bases are TGTGCCAGCAGCGACGCGGGAGGGCTTGAAGAGACCCAGTACTTC.

The chain joins TRBV27 to TRBJ2-1; TRBD1 matches at 9 bases. J gave up 2 bases and V 6 bases, and 20 bases lay outside the gene matches. The germline V gene has CDR1 MNHEY and CDR2 SMNVEV (reference sequence). The CDR3 runs 20 residues. The DNA for the CDR3 is TGTGCCAGCAGCCCGTTTAGGACAGGGGAGAGACTAGAAGCCTACAATGAGCAGTTCTTC. Translated: CASSPFRTGERLEAYNEQFF.

The rearrangement links TRBV5-4 to TRBJ2-1; TRBD2 aligns across 14 bases. The CDR3 has 15 amino acids. With 5 bases clipped from V and 8 bases from J, the junction kept 6 bases outside the gene matches. Germline V gene lookup returns CDR1 SGHNT and CDR2 YYREEE (reference sequence). The CDR3 DNA is TGTGCCAGCAGTTCCGGGACTAGCGGGAGCGATGAGCAGTTCTTC. It is translated as CASSSGTSGSDEQFF. Looking up the rest from reference TRBV5-4 and TRBJ2-1 gives the full variable domain: ETGVTQSPTHLIKTRGQQVTLRCSSQSGHNTVSWYQQALGQGPQFIFQYYREEENGRGNFPPRFSGLQFPNYSSELNVNALELDDSALYLCASSSGTSGSDEQFFGPGTRLTVL.

The chain has TRBV19 and TRBJ2-6; perhaps TRBD2 as D (6 bases). V lost 3 bases and J lost 0, with 12 bases in between. Germline V gene lookup returns CDR1 LNHDA and CDR2 SQIVND (reference sequence). This CDR3 is built from 17 residues. The CDR3 spells CASSMPWGDSGANVLTF. The CDR3 DNA sequence: TGTGCCAGTAGTATGCCCTGGGGGGACTCTGGGGCCAACGTCCTGACTTTC. Together with reference TRBV19 and TRBJ2-6, the CDR3 gives the full variable domain: DGGITQSPKYLFRKEGQNVTLSCEQNLNHDAMYWYRQDPGQGLRLIYYSQIVNDFQKGDIAEGYSVSREKKESFPLTVTSAQKNPTAFYLCASSMPWGDSGANVLTFGAGSRLTVL.

The rearrangement joins TRBV6-5 to TRBJ2-7; D is perhaps TRBD2 (5 bases). The CDR3 extends over 12 amino acids. Trimming shortened V by 2 bases and J by 6 bases, and 8 bases separated the two germline ends. The V gene's germline CDR1 is MNHEY and CDR2 SVGAGI. In nucleotides, the CDR3 is TGTGCCAGCAGTTACGAGGGAACCGAGCAGTACTTC. Translation gives CASSYEGTEQYF.

A single count supports this clone. This chain connects TRBV5-1 to TRBJ2-3, with TRBD1 matching over 8 bases. This CDR3 is built from 16 residues. Trimming at V came to 4 bases and at J to 0 bases, leaving 7 bases not matched to a gene. Germline V gives CDR1 SGHRS, CDR2 YFSETQ. Here the CDR3 DNA reads TGCGCCAGCAGCCTCCCAGGGGGCGGGAGCACAGATACGCAGTATTTT. Translated: CASSLPGGGSTDTQYF. Using reference TRBV5-1 and TRBJ2-3 for the parts outside the CDR3, the full variable domain is KAGVTQTPRYLIKTRGQQVTLSCSPISGHRSVSWYQQTPGQGLQFLFEYFSETQRNKGNFPGRFSGRQFSNSRSEMNVSTLELGDSALYLCASSLPGGGSTDTQYFGPGTRLTVL.